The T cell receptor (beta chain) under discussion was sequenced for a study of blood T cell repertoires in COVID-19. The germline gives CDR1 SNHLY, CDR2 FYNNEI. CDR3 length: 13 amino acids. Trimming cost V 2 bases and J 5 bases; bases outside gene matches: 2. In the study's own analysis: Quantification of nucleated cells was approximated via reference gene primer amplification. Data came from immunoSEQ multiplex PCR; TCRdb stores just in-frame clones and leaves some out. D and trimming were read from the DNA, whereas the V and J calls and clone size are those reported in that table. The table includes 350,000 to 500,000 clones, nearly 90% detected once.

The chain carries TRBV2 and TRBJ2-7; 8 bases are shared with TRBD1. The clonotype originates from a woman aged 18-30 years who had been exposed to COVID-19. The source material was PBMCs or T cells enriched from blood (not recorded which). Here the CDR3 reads CASSETGGNEQYF. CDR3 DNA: TGTGCCAGCAGTGAAACAGGGGGAAACGAGCAGTACTTC. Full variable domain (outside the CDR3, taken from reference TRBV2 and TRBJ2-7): EPEVTQTPSHQVTQMGQEVILRCVPISNHLYFYWYRQILGQKVEFLVSFYNNEISEKSEIFDDQFSVERPDGSNFTLKIRSTKLEDSAMYFCASSETGGNEQYFGPGTRLTVT.